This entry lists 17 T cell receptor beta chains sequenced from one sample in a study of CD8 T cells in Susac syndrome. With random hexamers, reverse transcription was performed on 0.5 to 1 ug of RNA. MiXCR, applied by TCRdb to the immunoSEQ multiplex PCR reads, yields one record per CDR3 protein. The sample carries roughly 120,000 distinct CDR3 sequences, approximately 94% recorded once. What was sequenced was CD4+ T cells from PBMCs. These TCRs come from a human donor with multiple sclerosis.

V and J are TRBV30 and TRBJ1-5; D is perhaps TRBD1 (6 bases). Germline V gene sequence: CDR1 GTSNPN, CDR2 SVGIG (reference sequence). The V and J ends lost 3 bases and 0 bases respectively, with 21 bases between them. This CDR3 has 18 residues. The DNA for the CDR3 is TGTGCCTGGAGCCCCGACCTTAAGGGGGTCTATAGCAATCAGCCCCAGCATTTT. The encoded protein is CAWSPDLKGVYSNQPQHF.

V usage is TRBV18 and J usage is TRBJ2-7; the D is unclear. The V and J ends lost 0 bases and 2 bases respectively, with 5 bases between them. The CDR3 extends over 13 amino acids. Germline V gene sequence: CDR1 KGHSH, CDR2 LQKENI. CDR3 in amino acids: CASSPPSAYEQYF. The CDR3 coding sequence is TGTGCCAGCTCACCACCCTCGGCCTACGAGCAGTACTTC. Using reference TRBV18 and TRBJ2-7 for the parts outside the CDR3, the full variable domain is NAGVMQNPRHLVRRRGQEARLRCSPMKGHSHVYWYRQLPEEGLKFMVYLQKENIIDESGMPKERFSAEFPKEGPSILRIQQVVRGDSAAYFCASSPPSAYEQYFGPGTRLTVT.

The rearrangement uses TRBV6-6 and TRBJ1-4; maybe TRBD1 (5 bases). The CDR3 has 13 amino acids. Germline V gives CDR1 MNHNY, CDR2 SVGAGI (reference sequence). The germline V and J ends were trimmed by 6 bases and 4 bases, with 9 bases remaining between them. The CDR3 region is CASRDTDNEKLFF. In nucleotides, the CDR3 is TGTGCCAGCAGGGACACGGATAATGAAAAACTGTTTTTT.

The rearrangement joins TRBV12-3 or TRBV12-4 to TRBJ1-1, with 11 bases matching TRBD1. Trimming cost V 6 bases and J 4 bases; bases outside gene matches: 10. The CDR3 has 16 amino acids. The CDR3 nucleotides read TGTGCCAGCAGCCTGGGACAGGGGGTTCGGGGCACTGAAGCTTTCTTT. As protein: CASSLGQGVRGTEAFF.

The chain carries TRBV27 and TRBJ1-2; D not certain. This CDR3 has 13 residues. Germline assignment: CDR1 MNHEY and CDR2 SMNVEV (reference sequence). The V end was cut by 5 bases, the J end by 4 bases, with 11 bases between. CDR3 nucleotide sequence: TGTGCCAGCAGTAGCCGGGCTCTCTATGGCTACACCTTC. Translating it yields CASSSRALYGYTF.

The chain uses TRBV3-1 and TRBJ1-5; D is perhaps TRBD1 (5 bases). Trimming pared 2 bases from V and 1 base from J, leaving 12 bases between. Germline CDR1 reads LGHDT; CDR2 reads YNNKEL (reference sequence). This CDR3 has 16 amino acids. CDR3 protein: CASSQHGTTSNQPQHF. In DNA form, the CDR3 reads TGTGCCAGCAGCCAACACGGGACGACAAGCAATCAGCCCCAGCATTTT.

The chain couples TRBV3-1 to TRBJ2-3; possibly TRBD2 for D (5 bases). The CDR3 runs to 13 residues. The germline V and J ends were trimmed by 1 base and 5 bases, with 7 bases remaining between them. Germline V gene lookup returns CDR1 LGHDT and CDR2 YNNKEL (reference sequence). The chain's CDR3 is CASSQVAGDTQYF. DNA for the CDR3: TGTGCCAGCAGCCAAGTGGCGGGAGATACGCAGTATTTT.

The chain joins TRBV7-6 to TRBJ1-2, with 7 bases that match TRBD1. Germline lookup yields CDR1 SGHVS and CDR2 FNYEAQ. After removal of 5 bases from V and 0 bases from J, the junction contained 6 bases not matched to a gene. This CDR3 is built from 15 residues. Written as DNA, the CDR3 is TGTGCCAGCAGCGCGGGACAGACAGCTAACTATGGCTACACCTTC. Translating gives CASSAGQTANYGYTF.

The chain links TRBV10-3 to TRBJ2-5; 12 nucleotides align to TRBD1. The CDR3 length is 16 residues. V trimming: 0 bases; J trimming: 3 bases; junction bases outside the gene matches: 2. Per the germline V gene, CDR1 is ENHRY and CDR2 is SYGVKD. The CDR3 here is CAISESGQGAEETQYF. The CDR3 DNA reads TGTGCCATCAGTGAGTCGGGACAGGGGGCTGAAGAGACCCAGTACTTC.

Here the CDR3 reads CASSQYRGQAFF. The CDR3 coding sequence is TGTGCCAGCAGCCAGTACAGGGGCCAAGCTTTCTTT. This rearrangement joins TRBV5-6 to TRBJ1-1, with 7 positions matching TRBD1. The CDR3 is 12 amino acids. The germline CDR1 and CDR2 sequences are SGHDT and YYEEEE. V shed 4 bases and J 9 bases; nucleotides not matched to a gene: 6.

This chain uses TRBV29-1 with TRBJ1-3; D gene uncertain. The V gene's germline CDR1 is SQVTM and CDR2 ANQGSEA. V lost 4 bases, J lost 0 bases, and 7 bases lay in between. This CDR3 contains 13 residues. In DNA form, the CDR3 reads TGCAGCGTTGCCGGGTTCTCTGGAAACACCATATATTTT. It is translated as CSVAGFSGNTIYF. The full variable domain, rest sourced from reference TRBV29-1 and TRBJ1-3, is SAVISQKPSRDICQRGTSLTIQCQVDSQVTMMFWYRQQPGQSLTLIATANQGSEATYESGFVIDKFPISRPNLTFSTLTVSNMSPEDSSIYLCSVAGFSGNTIYFGEGSWLTVV.

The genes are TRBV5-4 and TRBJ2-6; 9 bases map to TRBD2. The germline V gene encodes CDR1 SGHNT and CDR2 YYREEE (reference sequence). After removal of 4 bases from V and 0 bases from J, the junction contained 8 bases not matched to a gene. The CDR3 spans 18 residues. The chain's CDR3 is CASSAAGLAFSGANVLTF. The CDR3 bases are TGTGCCAGCAGCGCCGCGGGACTAGCATTCTCTGGGGCCAACGTCCTGACTTTC.

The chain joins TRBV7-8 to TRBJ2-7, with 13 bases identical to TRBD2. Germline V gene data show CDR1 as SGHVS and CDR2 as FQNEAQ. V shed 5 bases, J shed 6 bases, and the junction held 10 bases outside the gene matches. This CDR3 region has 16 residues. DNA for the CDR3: TGTGCCAGCAGCCTATGGACTAGCGGGGGATTTAGCGAGCAGTACTTC. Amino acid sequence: CASSLWTSGGFSEQYF.

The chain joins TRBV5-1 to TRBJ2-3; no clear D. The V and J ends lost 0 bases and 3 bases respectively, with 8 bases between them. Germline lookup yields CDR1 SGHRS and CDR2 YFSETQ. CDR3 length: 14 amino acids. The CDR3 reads CASSLDPKTDTQYF. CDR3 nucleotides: TGCGCCAGCAGCTTGGATCCGAAAACAGATACGCAGTATTTT.

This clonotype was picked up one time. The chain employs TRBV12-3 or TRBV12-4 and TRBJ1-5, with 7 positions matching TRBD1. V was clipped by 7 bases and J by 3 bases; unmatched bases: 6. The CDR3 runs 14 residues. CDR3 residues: CASTGTAPNQPQHF. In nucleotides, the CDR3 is TGTGCCAGCACCGGGACAGCACCCAATCAGCCCCAGCATTTT.

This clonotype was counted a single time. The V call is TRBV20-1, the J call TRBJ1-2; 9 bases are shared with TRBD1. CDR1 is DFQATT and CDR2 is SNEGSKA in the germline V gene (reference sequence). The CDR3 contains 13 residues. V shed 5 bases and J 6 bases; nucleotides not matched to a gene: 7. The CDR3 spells CSAEDRGIDGYTF. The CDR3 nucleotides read TGCAGTGCTGAGGACAGGGGTATCGATGGCTACACCTTC.

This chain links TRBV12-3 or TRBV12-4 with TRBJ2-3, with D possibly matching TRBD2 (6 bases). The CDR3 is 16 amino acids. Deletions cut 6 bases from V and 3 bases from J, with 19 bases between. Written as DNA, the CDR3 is TGTGCCAGCAGCCCCGGACGCTGGGGGGAGACAGATACGCAGTATTTT. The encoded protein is CASSPGRWGETDTQYF.